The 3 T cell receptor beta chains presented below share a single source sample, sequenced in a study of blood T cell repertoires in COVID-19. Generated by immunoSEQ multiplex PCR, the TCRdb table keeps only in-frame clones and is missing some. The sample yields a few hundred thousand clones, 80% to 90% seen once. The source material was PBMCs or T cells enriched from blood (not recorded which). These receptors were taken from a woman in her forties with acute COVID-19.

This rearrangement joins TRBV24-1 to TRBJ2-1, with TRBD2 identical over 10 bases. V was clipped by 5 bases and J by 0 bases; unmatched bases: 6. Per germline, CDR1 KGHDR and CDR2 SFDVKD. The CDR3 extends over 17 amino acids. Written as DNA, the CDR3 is TGTGCCACCAGTGGAGGGGGGACTAGCGACTCCTACAATGAGCAGTTCTTC. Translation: CATSGGGTSDSYNEQFF.

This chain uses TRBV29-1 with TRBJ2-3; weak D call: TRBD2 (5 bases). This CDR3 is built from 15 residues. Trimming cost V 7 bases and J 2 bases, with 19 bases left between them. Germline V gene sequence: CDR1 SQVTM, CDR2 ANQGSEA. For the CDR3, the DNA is TGCAGCGGCAAGAGCGGAGCAACACCCACAGATACGCAGTATTTT. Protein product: CSGKSGATPTDTQYF.

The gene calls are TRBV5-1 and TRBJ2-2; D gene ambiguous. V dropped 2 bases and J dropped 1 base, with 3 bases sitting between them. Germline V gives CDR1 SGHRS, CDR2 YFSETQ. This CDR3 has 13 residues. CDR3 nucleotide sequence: TGCGCCAGCAGCTTACAGAACACCGGGGAGCTGTTTTTT. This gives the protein CASSLQNTGELFF. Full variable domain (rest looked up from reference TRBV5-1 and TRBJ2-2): KAGVTQTPRYLIKTRGQQVTLSCSPISGHRSVSWYQQTPGQGLQFLFEYFSETQRNKGNFPGRFSGRQFSNSRSEMNVSTLELGDSALYLCASSLQNTGELFFGEGSRLTVL.